The 13 T cell receptor beta chains listed next were all sequenced from one sample in a study of cytomegalovirus exposure and HLA in healthy donors. Libraries were prepared by immunoSEQ multiplex PCR; TCRdb keeps only in-frame clonotypes and omits some of them. The table has under 400,000 clones, roughly 90% seen once; the top ten hold 0.65% to 0.95%. The sample taken for sequencing was PBMCs. These receptors were taken from a woman between 18 and 29 years old in good health and CMV-seronegative.

The chain is built from TRBV20-1 and TRBJ2-3; D is ambiguous. With 1 base removed from V and 3 bases from J, the gap between germline ends came to 2 bases. CDR1 and CDR2 from the germline V gene are DFQATT and SNEGSKA (reference sequence). The CDR3 has 11 residues. The DNA of the CDR3 is TGCAGTGCTAGAGCTACAGATACGCAGTATTTT. This codes for CSARATDTQYF.

CDR3 sequence reads: CASSYLERDRAYEQYF. The CDR3 DNA reads TGTGCCAGCAGTTACTTGGAGCGGGACAGGGCCTACGAGCAGTACTTC. J is TRBJ2-7 and V is TRBV6-5; 9 bases fit TRBD1. Looked up from germline, CDR1 is MNHEY and CDR2 is SVGAGI. V lost 1 base, J lost 2 bases, and 6 bases stayed unmatched. This CDR3 has 16 amino acids.

The chain has TRBV11-2 and TRBJ2-2; unclear D gene. The V gene lost 3 bases and the J gene lost 4 bases, with 6 bases spanning the gap. CDR3 length: 13 residues. The germline V gene encodes CDR1 SGHAT and CDR2 FQNNGV. The CDR3 DNA reads TGTGCCAGCAGCTTCTGGGCCACCGGGGAGCTGTTTTTT. Translated: CASSFWATGELFF.

The gene calls are TRBV7-9 and TRBJ2-3; the D gene is possibly TRBD2 (6 bases). The CDR3 is made up of 16 amino acids. Looked up from germline, CDR1 is SEHNR and CDR2 is FQNEAQ (reference sequence). Trimming removed 5 bases at V and 6 bases at J, with 21 bases between. The CDR3 sequence is CASSIPGLLGGDTQYF. The CDR3 nucleotides are TGTGCCAGCAGCATTCCCGGACTACTTGGAGGCGATACGCAGTATTTT. Together with reference TRBV7-9 and TRBJ2-3, the CDR3 gives the full variable domain: DTGVSQNPRHKITKRGQNVTFRCDPISEHNRLYWYRQTLGQGPEFLTYFQNEAQLEKSRLLSDRFSAERPKGSFSTLEIQRTEQGDSAMYLCASSIPGLLGGDTQYFGPGTRLTVL.

The chain links TRBV28 to TRBJ2-7, with 11 bases aligning to TRBD1. J lost 5 bases, V lost 4 bases, and 4 bases had no gene match. Germline CDR1 and CDR2: MDHEN and SYDVKM. CDR3 size: 14 residues. The CDR3 DNA is TGTGCCAGCAGTTGGACAGGGGGCAGCGACGAGCAGTACTTC. Encoded protein: CASSWTGGSDEQYF. Filled out from reference TRBV28 and TRBJ2-7, the complete variable domain reads DVKVTQSSRYLVKRTGEKVFLECVQDMDHENMFWYRQDPGLGLRLIYFSYDVKMKEKGDIPEGYSVSREKKERFSLILESASTNQTSMYLCASSWTGGSDEQYFGPGTRLTVT.

The V and J genes are TRBV6-5 and TRBJ2-1; 7 nucleotides agree with TRBD2. CDR1 and CDR2 from the germline V gene are MNHEY and SVGAGI. This CDR3 contains 16 residues. After removal of 0 bases from V and 4 bases from J, the junction contained 6 bases not matched to a gene. Here the CDR3 reads CASSYSRASGYNEQFF. CDR3 DNA: TGTGCCAGCAGTTACTCGAGGGCTAGCGGTTACAATGAGCAGTTCTTC.

The rearrangement uses TRBV6-5 and TRBJ1-3; the D is unclear. Trimming pared 0 bases from V and 3 bases from J, leaving 12 bases between. The CDR3 loop spans 16 amino acids. Per germline, CDR1 MNHEY and CDR2 SVGAGI. The CDR3 bases are TGTGCCAGCAGTTACTCGCTAGAAACGGGTGGAAACACCATATATTTT. The encoded protein is CASSYSLETGGNTIYF.

The J gene is TRBJ2-6, the V gene TRBV7-9; tentatively, D is TRBD1 (5 bases). V lost 1 base and J 0 bases, leaving 16 bases between the germline ends. Looked up from germline, CDR1 is SEHNR and CDR2 is FQNEAQ (reference sequence). This CDR3 contains 19 residues. DNA of the CDR3: TGTGCCAGCAGCTTAGGGGGCGAAGGCCGATACTCTGGGGCCAACGTCCTGACTTTC. As protein: CASSLGGEGRYSGANVLTF.

The chain couples TRBV4-1 to TRBJ2-7, with 11 nucleotides matching TRBD2. J gave up 3 bases and V 5 bases, and 6 bases lay outside the gene matches. The CDR3 extends over 15 amino acids. CDR1 is MGHRA, CDR2 YSYEKL, per germline. DNA of the CDR3: TGCGCCAGCAGCAAACTAGCGGGGGCCTTCTACGAGCAGTACTTC. Translated, it gives CASSKLAGAFYEQYF.

This chain uses TRBV2 with TRBJ1-4; 7 bases align to TRBD1. J was trimmed by 7 bases and V by 5 bases; bases with no gene match: 10. The CDR3 length is 15 residues. CDR1 is SNHLY and CDR2 is FYNNEI in the germline V gene. CDR3 in amino acids: CASSSEGAGGEKLFF. Written as DNA, the CDR3 is TGTGCCAGCAGTTCCGAGGGGGCAGGGGGTGAAAAACTGTTTTTT.

The gene calls are TRBV6-5 and TRBJ2-7; perhaps TRBD1 as D (5 bases). This CDR3 comprises 12 residues. Trimming removed 11 bases at V and 5 bases at J, with 16 bases between. Germline CDR1 and CDR2: MNHEY and SVGAGI. CDR3 coding DNA: TGTGCCTCTAGGGGAAGCAGAAACGAGCAGTACTTC. The encoded protein is CASRGSRNEQYF.

The V gene is TRBV27, the J gene TRBJ2-7; TRBD2 matches at 7 bases. After removal of 2 bases from V and 4 bases from J, the junction contained 8 bases not matched to a gene. The CDR3 is 15 amino acids. In germline, CDR1 is MNHEY, CDR2 SMNVEV (reference sequence). The CDR3 loop is CASSLGPAGTYEQYF. CDR3 sequence (DNA): TGTGCCAGCAGTTTAGGCCCAGCGGGAACGTACGAGCAGTACTTC.

The J gene is TRBJ2-3, the V gene TRBV7-6, with D maybe TRBD2 (6 bases). The CDR3 is made up of 15 amino acids. V was pared by 5 bases and J by 3 bases, with 15 bases between. Germline V gene data show CDR1 as SGHVS and CDR2 as FNYEAQ. As DNA, the CDR3 is TGTGCCAGCAGCCCTAAACCGGAGGGGACAGATACGCAGTATTTT. Translation: CASSPKPEGTDTQYF.